This entry describes one T cell receptor beta chain. Original data processing: The authors estimated nucleated cell counts from reference gene primer amplification. Assay: immunoSEQ multiplex PCR; the TCRdb copy retains only in-frame clones and omits some. Clonal size and the V and J genes are those of that table, whereas D and trimming came from the DNA. The sample carries nearly 60,000 clones, more than 75% recorded once. The CDR3 consists of 17 residues. Germline loops: CDR1 LGHDT, CDR2 YNNKEL (reference sequence). V lost 0 bases and J lost 11; bases outside the gene matches: 16. The data were taken from a study of blood T cell repertoires in COVID-19. Study overall: The United States, Italy and Spain provided the acute and convalescent COVID-19 samples.

The sample comprised peripheral blood. The chain links TRBV3-1 (or the pseudogene TRBV3-2) to TRBJ2-7; TRBD2 aligns across 10 bases. The source of this sequence is a man aged 35 to 55 with active COVID-19. This CDR3 reads CASSQDSSGLADTSEYF. The CDR3 DNA reads as TGTGCCAGCAGCCAAGATTCGTCAGGACTAGCGGATACCAGCGAGTACTTC.